The following is a T cell receptor (beta chain) sequence with its context. Its antigen is not known. TCRdb reprocessed the 5' RACE reads, with one entry per CDR3 protein and no DNA. This repertoire comprises nearly 450,000 distinct CDR3 sequences; its ten largest clones make up roughly 2.2%. This entry comes from a study of monozygotic twins with inflammatory bowel disease. Study-wide results and limits: The analysis did not separate different T cell subtypes. Patients with IBD had less TCRbeta diversity (inverse Simpson) than their healthy co-twins. Similarity of repertoires did not differ between concordant and discordant twins, possibly from limited power.

The origin of this receptor is a human donor with ulcerative colitis or Crohn's disease, or a healthy co-twin of an affected twin (not recorded which). Source material: blood.

CDR3 sequence reads: CARLRQGCNQPQHF. This chain uses TRBV7-3 with TRBJ1-5; there is no DNA to check the TCRdb D call of TRBD1. The CDR3 totals 14 residues. Germline V gene sequence: CDR1 SGHTA, CDR2 FQGTGA.